This is a list of T cell receptor beta chains from one sample in a study of cytomegalovirus exposure and HLA in healthy donors. TCRdb keeps only in-frame clones here, not all; method: immunoSEQ multiplex PCR. The table has approximately 170,000 clones, around 76% seen once. The sequenced sample consisted of PBMCs. These receptors came from a woman between 35 and 50 years old in good health and CMV-seronegative. Both conserved end residues are part of each CDR3. Fields, in order: V gene, D gene, J gene, clone size, CDR3 DNA, CDR3 protein. D genes are given only for firm matches. Clone size is stated in some rows and not others, as once, few, many or a class when expanded.

>TRBV6-6|NA|TRBJ2-7|NA
TGTGCCAGCAGCCCGGACTCCGAGCAGTACTTC
CASSPDSEQYF
>TRBV25-1|NA|TRBJ1-2|NA
TGTGCCAGCAGGTTGGGGAGGGGCTACACCTTC
CASRLGRGYTF
>TRBV28|TRBD1|TRBJ2-7|NA
TGTGCCAGCAGTTTTGACCCGACAGGGGCCTACGAGCAGTACTTC
CASSFDPTGAYEQYF
>TRBV19|NA|TRBJ1-1|NA
TGTGCCAGTAGTATCGGGTACTCGAGAAGTGAAGCTTTCTTT
CASSIGYSRSEAFF
>TRBV30|NA|TRBJ1-2|NA
TGTGCCTGGAGTGTACAGGCTAACTATGGCTACACCTTC
CAWSVQANYGYTF
>TRBV6-5|TRBD1|TRBJ1-4|NA
TGTGCCAGCAGTCCCCGACAGGGCCTTGAAAAACTGTTTTTT
CASSPRQGLEKLFF
>TRBV30|NA|TRBJ1-1|NA
TGTGCCTGGAGTGTAGTCCAGGTGGGGAGGGTCGGTACTGAAGCTTTCTTT
CAWSVVQVGRVGTEAFF
>TRBV7-2|NA|TRBJ2-1|NA
TGTGCCAGCAGCAGATCCCCAGGGCTAGGCAATGAGCAGTTCTTC
CASSRSPGLGNEQFF
>TRBV6-1|NA|TRBJ1-1|few
TGTGCCAGCAGTATAAGGGGGGGCACTGAAGCTTTCTTT
CASSIRGGTEAFF
>TRBV2|TRBD1|TRBJ1-4|few
TGTGCCAGCAGTCCAGGGACAGGGGTTGAAAAACTGTTTTTT
CASSPGTGVEKLFF
>TRBV13|NA|TRBJ2-1|once
TGTGCCAGCAGCTTGGCGGAGGGTGGATGGGATGAGCAGTTCTTC
CASSLAEGGWDEQFF
>TRBV6-1|TRBD1|TRBJ1-2|NA
TGTGCCAGCAGTGAATGGGACAGATATGGCTACACCTTC
CASSEWDRYGYTF
>TRBV29-1|NA|TRBJ1-1|NA
TGCAGCGTTGGACGGGGAACGAACACTGAAGCTTTCTTT
CSVGRGTNTEAFF
>TRBV6-1|NA|TRBJ1-3|NA
TGTGCCAGCAGTGCTTCCGGGACAACTGGAAACACCATATATTTT
CASSASGTTGNTIYF
>TRBV23-1|NA|TRBJ1-3|NA
TGCGCCAGCAGTCAATGGGGAGGGGATTCGGGAAACACCATATATTTT
CASSQWGGDSGNTIYF
>TRBV30|TRBD1|TRBJ2-7|NA
TGTGCCTGGAGTGTACGGGGCAGGGGGTCCAACGAGCAGTACTTC
CAWSVRGRGSNEQYF
>TRBV27|NA|TRBJ2-4|NA
TGTGCCAGCAGTTTGACCAGGGTCGGCAAAAACATTCAGTACTTC
CASSLTRVGKNIQYF
>TRBV5-6|TRBD1|TRBJ1-2|NA
TGTGCCAGCAGCTTGGTGCCCAGACAGGGAGCTGGCTACACCTTC
CASSLVPRQGAGYTF
>TRBV2|NA|TRBJ2-3|NA
TGTGCCGTCGCCTCGACAGTACCCACAGATACGCAGTATTTT
CAVASTVPTDTQYF
>TRBV28|NA|TRBJ1-5|NA
TGTGCCAGCAGTTTATACCCGGGGGGGCTGGGACAGCCCCAGCATTTT
CASSLYPGGLGQPQHF
>TRBV7-7|TRBD2|TRBJ2-5|NA
TGTGCTAGCAGCTTAGTCGGCGGGGGTGAACAAGAGACCCAGTACTTC
CASSLVGGGEQETQYF
>TRBV18|TRBD2|TRBJ2-7|NA
TGTGCCAGCTCACCCAGGACTAGCGGGAACGAGCAGTACTTC
CASSPRTSGNEQYF
>TRBV30|TRBD1|TRBJ1-2|NA
TGTGCCTGGAGCCAGGGGGGTGGCTACACCTTC
CAWSQGGGYTF
>TRBV12-5|NA|TRBJ1-1|NA
TGTGCTAGTGGATACCCTGGGAGAAACACTGAAGCTTTCTTT
CASGYPGRNTEAFF
>TRBV11-2|TRBD2|TRBJ2-3|NA
TGTGCCAGCAGCCCTAGCGGAAAAGCCACAGATACGCAGTATTTT
CASSPSGKATDTQYF
>TRBV6-5|NA|TRBJ1-2|once
TGTGCCAGCAGCCCCTCTGGGGGGGTCTACACCTTC
CASSPSGGVYTF
>TRBV10-1|NA|TRBJ2-1|NA
TGCGCCAGCATCGCTACTAGGAGGGATGAGTTCTTC
CASIATRRDEFF
>TRBV19|NA|TRBJ1-1|NA
TGTGCCAGTAGTATAACCAGGGAGGACACTGAAGCTTTCTTT
CASSITREDTEAFF
>TRBV28|TRBD1|TRBJ1-5|few
TGTGCCAGCAGTCCCCCGGACAGGGTACGGTCCCGCCAGCCCCAGCATTTT
CASSPPDRVRSRQPQHF
>TRBV5-1|TRBD2|TRBJ2-1|NA
TGCGCCAGCAGCCTGGGGACTAGCCAAAATGAGCAGTTCTTC
CASSLGTSQNEQFF
>TRBV12-5|TRBD2|TRBJ2-3|NA
TGTGCTAGTGGTTTGGCGAGCGGGAGCAACACAGATACGCAGTATTTT
CASGLASGSNTDTQYF
>TRBV5-1|NA|TRBJ2-6|NA
TGCGCCAGCAGCTTGGCCCCAGGACAGCCTTTCTCTGGGGCCAACGTCCTGACTTTC
CASSLAPGQPFSGANVLTF
>TRBV27|TRBD1|TRBJ2-7|NA
TGTGCCAGCAGTTTAGCGACAGGGGGTTACCCCGTGGAGCAGTACTTC
CASSLATGGYPVEQYF
>TRBV28|NA|TRBJ1-1|NA
TGTGCCAGCAGTCCCGGACAGCGAAACACTGAAGCTTTCTTT
CASSPGQRNTEAFF
>TRBV5-1|NA|TRBJ1-1|NA
TGCGCCAGCAGCTTGGGCGGGGCGGCGAACACTGAAGCTTTCTTT
CASSLGGAANTEAFF
>TRBV27|NA|TRBJ2-6|NA
TGTGCCAGCAGTAAGAGCTCTGGGGCCAACGTCCTGACTTTC
CASSKSSGANVLTF
>TRBV19|TRBD1|TRBJ2-3|NA
TGTGCCAGTAGTAGCCGCCAGGGGGCGAAAGATACGCAGTATTTT
CASSSRQGAKDTQYF
>TRBV7-8|TRBD1|TRBJ2-1|NA
TGTGCCAGCAGCTTAGTAGGGACAGGGCTAAATGAGCAGTTCTTC
CASSLVGTGLNEQFF
>TRBV27|TRBD1|TRBJ1-3|NA
TGTGCCAGCAGTCCGAAACAGGGGGTTGGAAACACCATATATTTT
CASSPKQGVGNTIYF
>TRBV11-3|TRBD1|TRBJ1-1|NA
TGTGCCAGCAGCTTAAGTAAGGGGACAGGTGAAGCTTTCTTT
CASSLSKGTGEAFF
>TRBV7-9|NA|TRBJ2-7|NA
TGTGCCAGCAGCCCCACAGCTGCCGTCTCCTACGAGCAGTACTTC
CASSPTAAVSYEQYF
>TRBV28|NA|TRBJ1-1|NA
TGTGCCCACAGTTTTTCCCTGACTGAAGCTTTCTTT
CAHSFSLTEAFF